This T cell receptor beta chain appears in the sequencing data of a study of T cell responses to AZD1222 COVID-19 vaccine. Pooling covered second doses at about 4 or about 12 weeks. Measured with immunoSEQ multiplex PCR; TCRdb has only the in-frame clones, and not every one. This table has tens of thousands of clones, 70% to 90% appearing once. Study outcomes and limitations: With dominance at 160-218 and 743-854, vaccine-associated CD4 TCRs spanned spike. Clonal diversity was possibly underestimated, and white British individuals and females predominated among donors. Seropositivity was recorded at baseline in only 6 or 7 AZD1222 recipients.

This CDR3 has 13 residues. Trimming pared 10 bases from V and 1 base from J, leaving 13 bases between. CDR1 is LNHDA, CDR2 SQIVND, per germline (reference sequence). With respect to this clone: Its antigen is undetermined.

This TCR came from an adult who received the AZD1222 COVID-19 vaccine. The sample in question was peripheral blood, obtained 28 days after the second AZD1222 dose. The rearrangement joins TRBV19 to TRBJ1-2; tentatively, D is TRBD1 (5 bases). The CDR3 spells CATRGEGNYGYTF. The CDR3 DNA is TGTGCCACTCGAGGGGAGGGTAACTATGGCTACACCTTC.